This T cell receptor (beta chain) came from a study of blood T cells in healthy people across ages. Study-level findings and limits: Observed TCR beta diversity per million T cells went down as age went up. This fall followed a roughly linear course with age.

The CDR3 has 16 amino acids. V trimming: 4 bases; J trimming: 9 bases; junction bases outside the gene matches: 13. Germline lookup yields CDR1 LGHDT and CDR2 YNNKEL (reference sequence). Details on this clonotype: Its antigen is as yet unknown.

The authors isolated at least 7 million PBMCs per sample. It was with a sample-barcoded 5' primer and a J-beta primer mix that a second PCR of about 7 to 12 cycles was run. Through a template-switch adaptor with 12 random nucleotides, each cDNA molecule received a tag. Per-sample output comprised a minimum of 2.5 million paired-end reads containing CDR3. Via MiXCR, TCRdb re-called the 5' RACE reads, giving one row per CDR3 protein. The table includes under 2 million distinct CDR3 sequences, around 35% detected once. V is TRBV3-1 and J is TRBJ2-1, with 9 bases aligning to TRBD2. The clonotype originates from a woman in her twenties or thirties in good health. Material: blood. CDR3 DNA sequence: TGTGCCAGCAGCCCCCTAGTGGCGGGGGGGGCGGGTGAGCAGTTCTTC. It specifies CASSPLVAGGAGEQFF.